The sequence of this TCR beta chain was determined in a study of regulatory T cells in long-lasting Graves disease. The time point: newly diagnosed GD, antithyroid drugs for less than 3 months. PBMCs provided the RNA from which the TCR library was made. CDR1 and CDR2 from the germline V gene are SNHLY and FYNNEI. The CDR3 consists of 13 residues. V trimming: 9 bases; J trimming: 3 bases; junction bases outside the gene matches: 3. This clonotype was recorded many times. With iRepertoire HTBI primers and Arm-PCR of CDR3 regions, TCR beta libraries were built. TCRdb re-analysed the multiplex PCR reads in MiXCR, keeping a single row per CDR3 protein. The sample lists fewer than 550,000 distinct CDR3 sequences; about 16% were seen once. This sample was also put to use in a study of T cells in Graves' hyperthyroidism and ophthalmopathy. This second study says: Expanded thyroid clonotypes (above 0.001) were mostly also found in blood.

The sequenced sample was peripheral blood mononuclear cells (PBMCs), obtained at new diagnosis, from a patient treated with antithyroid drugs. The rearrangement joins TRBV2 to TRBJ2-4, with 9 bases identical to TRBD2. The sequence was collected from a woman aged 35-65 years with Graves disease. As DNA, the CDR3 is TGTGCCAGTATTAGCGGGGGCAAAAACATTCAGTACTTC. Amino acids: CASISGGKNIQYF. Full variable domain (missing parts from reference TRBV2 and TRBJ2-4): EPEVTQTPSHQVTQMGQEVILRCVPISNHLYFYWYRQILGQKVEFLVSFYNNEISEKSEIFDDQFSVERPDGSNFTLKIRSTKLEDSAMYFCASISGGKNIQYFGAGTRLSVL.